Presented here are 18 T cell receptor beta chains from one specimen sequenced in a study of blood T cell repertoires in COVID-19. Data came from immunoSEQ multiplex PCR; TCRdb stores just in-frame clones and leaves some out. The sample includes some 97,000 clones, nearly 90% of them seen just once. The sequenced material came from peripheral blood. The receptor set was obtained from a woman in her sixties or seventies with acute or convalescent COVID-19.

The rearrangement links TRBV24-1 to TRBJ1-5, with a weak D call TRBD1 (6 bases). This CDR3 has 14 amino acids. Trimming took 2 bases from V and 2 from J, leaving 6 bases between them. Germline values: CDR1 KGHDR, CDR2 SFDVKD. CDR3 loop: CATSDSGGNQPQHF. The CDR3 DNA reads TGTGCCACCAGTGATTCAGGGGGCAATCAGCCCCAGCATTTT.

This clone occurred a few times. This chain connects TRBV15 to TRBJ2-1; 8 bases agree with TRBD1. The CDR3 extends over 19 amino acids. V dropped 2 bases and J dropped 6; count of bases not matched to a gene: 18. Germline CDR1 is LNHNV and CDR2 is YYDKDF (reference sequence). As DNA, the CDR3 is TGTGCCACCAGCAGACTGTCTCAGGTCGACAGGGGAACGGGCAATGAGCAGTTCTTC. Its protein is CATSRLSQVDRGTGNEQFF.

This chain connects TRBV5-1 to TRBJ2-3, with TRBD2 as a possible D gene (6 bases). V gave up 1 base and J gave up 6 bases, with 15 bases separating them. The CDR3 loop spans 15 amino acids. CDR1 and CDR2 from the germline V gene are SGHRS and YFSETQ. The CDR3 bases are TGCGCCAGCAGCTTGATCGGGGGAGATTTGGATACGCAGTATTTT. The encoded protein is CASSLIGGDLDTQYF.

V gene TRBV2 combines with J gene TRBJ2-1; D perhaps matches TRBD1 (7 bases). The CDR3 totals 13 residues. V lost 7 bases and J lost 5, with 12 bases in between. Germline values: CDR1 SNHLY, CDR2 FYNNEI. The CDR3 sequence: CASKGGTDNEQFF. In DNA, the CDR3 is TGTGCCAGCAAAGGCGGGACAGACAATGAGCAGTTCTTC.

This rearrangement joins TRBV3-1 (or the pseudogene TRBV3-2) to TRBJ1-2; D gene uncertain. Trimming removed 3 bases from V and 3 bases from J, with 17 bases in between. The CDR3 length is 16 residues. The germline CDR1 and CDR2 sequences are LGHDT and YNNKEL (reference sequence). CDR3 DNA sequence: TGTGCCAGCAGCCACTCAGGCGGGGATGTGGACTATGGCTACACCTTC. It translates to CASSHSGGDVDYGYTF.

The genes are TRBV15 and TRBJ2-1, with 13 positions matching TRBD2. The CDR3 consists of 21 residues. The V and J ends lost 5 bases and 4 bases, in that order; junction bases with no gene match: 20. Germline V gives CDR1 LNHNV, CDR2 YYDKDF (reference sequence). The CDR3 spells CATSFGQGRGLAGDRYNEQFF. For the CDR3, the DNA is TGTGCCACCAGCTTCGGACAGGGTCGAGGACTAGCGGGAGACCGATACAATGAGCAGTTCTTC.

This chain links TRBV5-1 with TRBJ1-3, with D perhaps TRBD1 (5 bases). Germline assignment: CDR1 SGHRS and CDR2 YFSETQ. Trimming removed 4 bases from V and 0 bases from J, with 11 bases in between. The CDR3 is 15 amino acids. CDR3 amino acids: CASSDTGGSGNTIYF. Here the CDR3 DNA reads TGCGCCAGCAGCGATACGGGGGGCTCTGGAAACACCATATATTTT.

The chain uses TRBV6-5 and TRBJ2-1; TRBD2 matches 12 bases. V shed 4 bases, J shed 8 bases, and the junction held 9 bases outside the gene matches. Germline CDR1 MNHEY, CDR2 SVGAGI. This CDR3 comprises 16 residues. CDR3 sequence (DNA): TGTGCCAGCAGTTTACTAACTAGCGGGGGGAGGGATGAGCAGTTCTTC. It yields the protein CASSLLTSGGRDEQFF.

Regarding this clone: This sample includes further DNA sequences coding for the same CDR3. V gene TRBV10-3 combines with J gene TRBJ2-1; 9 bases fit TRBD2. Germline V gene sequence: CDR1 ENHRY, CDR2 SYGVKD. The length of the CDR3 is 15 residues. J gave up 9 bases and V 0 bases, and 6 bases lay outside the gene matches. The CDR3 DNA is TGTGCCATCAGTGAGTCGAGTAGCGGGAGAGGTGAGCAGTTCTTC. It specifies CAISESSSGRGEQFF.

The rearrangement links TRBV11-2 to TRBJ1-3; D is perhaps TRBD1 (6 bases). The CDR3 consists of 15 residues. Trimming pared 2 bases from V and 3 bases from J, leaving 11 bases between. In germline, CDR1 is SGHAT, CDR2 FQNNGV. The CDR3 DNA reads TGTGCCAGCAGCTTATCGGTAGGGGGTGGAAACACCATATATTTT. This sequence encodes CASSLSVGGGNTIYF.

The V call is TRBV6-2 or TRBV6-3, the J call TRBJ1-1, with a possible D match to TRBD1 (5 bases). The CDR3 extends over 16 amino acids. The germline CDR1 and CDR2 sequences are MNHEY and SVGEGT. With 4 bases removed from V and 1 base from J, the gap between germline ends came to 16 bases. CDR3 sequence (DNA): TGTGCCAGCAGTTCCCCCCGACAGCAAACGAACACTGAAGCTTTCTTT. Translation gives CASSSPRQQTNTEAFF.

This rearrangement joins TRBV7-9 to TRBJ2-7, with D perhaps TRBD1 (6 bases). The CDR3 has 14 residues. Germline loops: CDR1 SEHNR, CDR2 FQNEAQ (reference sequence). The V end lost 5 bases, the J end lost 1 base, and 12 bases lay between the germline ends. Here the CDR3 reads CASSRTEGSYEQYF. The CDR3 DNA reads TGTGCCAGCAGCCGGACAGAGGGATCCTACGAGCAGTACTTC.

This clone has only one observation. This rearrangement joins TRBV2 to TRBJ1-1, with TRBD1 identical over 11 bases. The CDR3 runs to 15 residues. The V gene's germline CDR1 is SNHLY and CDR2 FYNNEI. Trimming at V came to 3 bases and at J to 7 bases, leaving 7 bases not matched to a gene. CDR3 coding DNA: TGTGCCAGCAGTGAGACCGGACAGGGGGCAGGTGAAGCTTTCTTT. Its protein is CASSETGQGAGEAFF.

This chain joins TRBV18 and TRBJ2-6; D gene uncertain. This CDR3 comprises 16 residues. The V gene lost 1 base and the J gene lost 0 bases, with 7 bases spanning the gap. CDR1 and CDR2 from the germline V gene are KGHSH and LQKENI. CDR3 in amino acids: CASSPLFRSGANVLTF. CDR3 coding DNA: TGTGCCAGCTCACCACTCTTCCGCTCTGGGGCCAACGTCCTGACTTTC.

V and J are TRBV7-2 and TRBJ1-1; tentative D call: TRBD1 (6 bases). The length of the CDR3 is 12 residues. Germline V gives CDR1 SGHTA, CDR2 FQGNSA. V shed 4 bases and J shed 7 bases, with 10 bases lying between them. CDR3 region: CASSSSTGEAFF. CDR3 DNA: TGTGCCAGCAGCTCGTCGACAGGTGAAGCTTTCTTT.

Details on this clone: The junction shows a germline mismatch at one end, possibly a read error. The V gene is TRBV6-1, the J gene TRBJ1-1, with no clear D. CDR1 is MNHNS, CDR2 SASEGT, per germline. There are 14 residues in the CDR3. The CDR3 protein is CASGEGLMNTEAFF. CDR3 in DNA: TGTGCCAGCGGTGAAGGACTTATGAACACTGAAGCTTTCTTT.

The chain joins TRBV28 to TRBJ2-7; 8 nucleotides line up with TRBD1. V shed 4 bases and J 7 bases; nucleotides not matched to a gene: 6. In germline, CDR1 is MDHEN, CDR2 SYDVKM. The CDR3 loop spans 13 amino acids. This CDR3 is CASSSADRDEQYF. Here the CDR3 DNA reads TGTGCCAGCAGTTCCGCGGACAGGGATGAGCAGTACTTC.

This clone was found a few times. This chain connects TRBV5-6 to TRBJ1-5; the D gene is possibly TRBD1 (5 bases). V was trimmed by 2 bases and J by 5 bases, leaving 5 bases between them. Per the germline V gene, CDR1 is SGHDT and CDR2 is YYEEEE. This CDR3 has 12 amino acids. The CDR3 loop is CASSLGDQPQHF. The CDR3 DNA reads TGTGCCAGCAGCTTAGGGGATCAGCCCCAGCATTTT.